This paragraph covers one TCR beta chain sequence. The data were obtained in a study of blood T cell repertoires in COVID-19. The CDR3 is made up of 13 amino acids. Trimming shortened V by 5 bases and J by 5 bases, and 12 bases separated the two germline ends. CDR1 is MNHEY, CDR2 SVGAGI, per germline. The assay was immunoSEQ multiplex PCR, and TCRdb's table has in-frame clones only and misses some. The data contain 110,000 to 150,000 clones, 75% to 90% of them seen just once; the ten biggest clones take up 2.5% to 3%. The sequenced sample consisted of peripheral blood. The J gene is TRBJ1-2, the V gene TRBV6-5; D may be TRBD1 (6 bases). The clonotype originates from a man aged 55 to 70 with active or convalescent COVID-19. DNA for the CDR3: TGTGCCAGCAGTCCACAGGGCCCATATGGCTACACCTTC. Its protein is CASSPQGPYGYTF.